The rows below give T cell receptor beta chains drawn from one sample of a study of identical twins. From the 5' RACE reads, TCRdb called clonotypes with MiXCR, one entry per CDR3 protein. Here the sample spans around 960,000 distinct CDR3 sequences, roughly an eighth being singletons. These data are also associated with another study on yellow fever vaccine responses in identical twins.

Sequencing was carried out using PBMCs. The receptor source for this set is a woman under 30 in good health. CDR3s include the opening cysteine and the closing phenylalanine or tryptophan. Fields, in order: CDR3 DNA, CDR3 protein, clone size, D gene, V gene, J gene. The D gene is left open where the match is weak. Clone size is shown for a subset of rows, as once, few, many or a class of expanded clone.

TGCGCCAGCAGTGAGTTTGGGGCCGTGTACCAAGAGACCCAGTACTTC	CASSEFGAVYQETQYF	.	.	TRBV10-2	TRBJ2-5
TGCGCCAGCAGCTTGGCTCAGGGACAGACCCAAGAGACCCAGTACTTC	CASSLAQGQTQETQYF	few	TRBD1	TRBV5-1	TRBJ2-5
TGTGCCAGCAGCTTATGGGGGGCGGGGGAGACCCAGTACTTC	CASSLWGAGETQYF	.	.	TRBV7-9	TRBJ2-5
TGCAGTGCTGACCTGAAGAGGAGCCTCCAAGAGACCCAGTACTTC	CSADLKRSLQETQYF	.	.	TRBV20-1	TRBJ2-5
TGTGCCAGCAGCGGGGGGGGCTCCTACAATGAGCAGTTCTTC	CASSGGGSYNEQFF	many	TRBD2	TRBV5-1	TRBJ2-1
TGTGCCAGCAGCGTAACCCCTAGCGGCCAAGAGACCCAGTACTTC	CASSVTPSGQETQYF	.	TRBD2	TRBV9	TRBJ2-5
TGTGCCAGCAGTGTGCGACAGGCCTTTCAAGAGCAGTTCTTC	CASSVRQAFQEQFF	.	.	TRBV6-1	TRBJ2-1
TGTGCCAGCTCACCGGCCGGGACAGGGACTGAAGCTTTCTTT	CASSPAGTGTEAFF	few	TRBD1	TRBV18	TRBJ1-1
TGCAGTGCTAGAGAAGGCAGTTCACCCCTCCACTTT	CSAREGSSPLHF	few	.	TRBV20-1	TRBJ1-6
TGTGCCAGCAGCTGGGACAGGGAGGGAGAAGAGACCCAGTACTTC	CASSWDREGEETQYF	few	TRBD1	TRBV5-6	TRBJ2-5
TGTGCCAGCAGTCCCATTCAGGAAAAACTGTTTTTT	CASSPIQEKLFF	few	.	TRBV12-3/TRBV12-4	TRBJ1-4
TGTGCCAGCAGTTACTCTGGGGGAGTAGGAGGAAACACCATATATTTT	CASSYSGGVGGNTIYF	few	.	TRBV6-5	TRBJ1-3
TGTGCCATCAGTGAAGGAGTTGGCACAGATACGCAGTATTTT	CAISEGVGTDTQYF	many	.	TRBV10-3	TRBJ2-3
TGTGCCAGCAGTTTGCGGACCGCGGCCTACGGGGAGGCCAAAAACATTCAGTACTTC	CASSLRTAAYGEAKNIQYF	.	.	TRBV12-3/TRBV12-4	TRBJ2-4
TGTGCCAGCAGGGGACGGGAATCCTACGAGCAGTACTTC	CASRGRESYEQYF	.	.	TRBV7-2	TRBJ2-7
TGTGCCAGCAGTTACGGGACAGGTCTCCAAGAGACCCAGTACTTC	CASSYGTGLQETQYF	.	TRBD1	TRBV6-5	TRBJ2-5
TGTGCCAGCAGTGGGCAAGGGGGCGGAACCTACGAGCAGTACTTC	CASSGQGGGTYEQYF	.	TRBD1	TRBV2	TRBJ2-7
TGTGCCAGCAGTCTGAGGTACGGGAATGAGCAGTTCTTC	CASSLRYGNEQFF	.	.	TRBV27	TRBJ2-1
TGTGCCAGCAGTTTTAAGGGACAGACTAACTATGGCTACACCTTC	CASSFKGQTNYGYTF	few	TRBD1	TRBV27	TRBJ1-2
TGTGCCAGCAGCCAAGATCTCTGGCGGGAGAGCAGGCCCGGGGCCAACGTCCTGACTTTC	CASSQDLWRESRPGANVLTF	few	TRBD2	TRBV4-2	TRBJ2-6
TGTGCCAGCAGCTTCGGTGACGGTGAAGCTTTCTTT	CASSFGDGEAFF	.	.	TRBV5-4	TRBJ1-1
TGTGCCAGCAGTTACTCGGGACAGCTGTTCTTC	CASSYSGQLFF	.	TRBD1	TRBV6-5	TRBJ2-1
TGTGCCAGCAGTTACCCATGGGACACCGGGGAGCTGTTTTTT	CASSYPWDTGELFF	few	.	TRBV6-2/TRBV6-3	TRBJ2-2
TGCAGTGCTAGAAAGGAGAACACCGGGGAGCTGTTTTTT	CSARKENTGELFF	few	.	TRBV20-1	TRBJ2-2